Included here is one T cell receptor (beta chain) sequence, with context. Per the authors' pipeline: Estimated nucleated cell counts came from reference gene primer amplification. The method was immunoSEQ multiplex PCR; TCRdb's version includes in-frame clones alone and lacks a portion of them. V and J calls plus clone size are reproduced from that table; the DNA served to infer D and trimming. Counted here are 250,000 or so clones, approximately 89% occurring once; the ten biggest clones make up just under 9%. The record originates from a study of blood T cell repertoires in COVID-19. This receptor was obtained from a man aged 40-49 years with active or convalescent COVID-19. Sample: peripheral blood.

This CDR3 is CASSQVVSGEAYEQYF. The CDR3 DNA reads as TGTGCCAGCAGCCAAGTCGTATCGGGGGAAGCCTACGAGCAGTACTTC. V and J are TRBV4-2 and TRBJ2-7; the D gene is possibly TRBD2 (6 bases). Per germline, CDR1 LGHNA and CDR2 YNFKEQ. The CDR3 runs to 16 residues. With 1 base removed from V and 2 bases from J, the gap between germline ends came to 15 bases.